This TCR beta chain was sequenced for a study of CD8 T cells in Susac syndrome. Random hexamers were used to reverse transcribe 0.5 to 1 ug of RNA. Across 54 Vbeta and 13 Jbeta, TCR beta CDR3 was amplified with immunoSEQ multiplex PCR. One entry per CDR3 protein, called by TCRdb with MiXCR from the immunoSEQ multiplex PCR reads. The sample lists some 180,000 distinct CDR3 sequences; approximately 93% were seen once. TEMRA cells were FACS-enriched, with CD8+ and CD4+ T cells isolated negatively. CDR3 size: 13 residues. Trimming cost V 2 bases and J 1 base, with 8 bases left between them. From germline, CDR1 is GTSNPN and CDR2 SVGIG (reference sequence).

Input material: CD4+ T cells from PBMCs. This clonotype was sampled from a human donor in good health. The chain couples TRBV30 to TRBJ1-1; D is unclear. The CDR3 nucleotides read TGTGCCTGGAGTAAGGGCAGGAACACTGAAGCTTTCTTT. The encoded protein is CAWSKGRNTEAFF.